This TCR beta chain was captured in a study of OX40 agonist ivuxolimab in advanced cancers. Study-wide results and caveats: Certain nonresponding patients likewise had low normalized T-cell clonal expansion. The CD4+ and CD8+ T cells in the blood had expanded clonally by week 6 at 0.1 to 3.0 mg/kg.

Assay: immunoSEQ multiplex PCR; the TCRdb copy retains only in-frame clones and omits some. Among approximately 76,000 clones listed, more than 90% were seen once. With regard to this clone: Its antigen is as yet unknown.

Germline V gives CDR1 MGHRA, CDR2 YSYEKL. Trimming pared 0 bases from V and 3 bases from J, leaving 13 bases between. The CDR3 has 16 residues. The sample in question was CD4+ or CD8+ T cells sorted from blood, obtained in a trial of the OX40 agonist ivuxolimab. This sequence originates from an adult with an advanced solid tumor such as melanoma, head and neck, liver or kidney cancer. The chain is built from TRBV4-1 and TRBJ2-3; D might be TRBD2 (6 bases). The CDR3 loop reads CASSQDRGLGTDTQYF. The DNA for the CDR3 is TGCGCCAGCAGCCAAGATCGGGGGTTAGGGACAGATACGCAGTATTTT.